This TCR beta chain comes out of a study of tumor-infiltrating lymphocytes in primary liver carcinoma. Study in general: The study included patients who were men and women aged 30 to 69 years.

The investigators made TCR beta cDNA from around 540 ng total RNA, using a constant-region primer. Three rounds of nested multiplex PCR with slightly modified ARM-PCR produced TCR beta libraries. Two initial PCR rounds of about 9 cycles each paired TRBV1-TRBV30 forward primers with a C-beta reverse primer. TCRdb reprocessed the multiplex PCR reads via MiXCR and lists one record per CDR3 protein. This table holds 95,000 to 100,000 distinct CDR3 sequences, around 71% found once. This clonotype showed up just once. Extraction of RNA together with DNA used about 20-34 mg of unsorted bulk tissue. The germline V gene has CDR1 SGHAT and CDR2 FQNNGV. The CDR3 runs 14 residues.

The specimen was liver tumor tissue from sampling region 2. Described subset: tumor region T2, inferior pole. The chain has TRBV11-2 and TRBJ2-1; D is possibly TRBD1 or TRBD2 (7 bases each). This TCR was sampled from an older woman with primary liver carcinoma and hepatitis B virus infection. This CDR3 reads CISSLDPRGGEQFF. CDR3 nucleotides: TGTATCAGCAGCTTAGACCCCAGGGGGGGTGAGCAGTTCTTC.